Reported below is one TCR beta chain. The sample originates from a study of human thymus T cells. The CDR3 has 13 residues. Germline V gene data show CDR1 as SGHTA and CDR2 as FQGNSA. V was clipped by 3 bases and J by 5 bases, with 10 bases between them. From resections taken during corrective heart surgery, the thymus tissue was obtained. Libraries were prepared by immunoSEQ multiplex PCR; TCRdb keeps only in-frame clonotypes and omits some of them. The sample holds tens of thousands of clones, around 96% seen once. This sequence originates from a boy in the first two years of life with a congenital heart defect but otherwise immunologically healthy. Sequenced material: thymus tissue. The chain uses TRBV7-2 and TRBJ2-5; D is possibly TRBD1 (7 bases). The CDR3 here is CASSFQGGETQYF. The CDR3 DNA reads as TGTGCCAGCAGCTTCCAGGGGGGCGAGACCCAGTACTTC.